This T cell receptor beta chain was retrieved from a study of cytomegalovirus exposure and HLA in healthy donors. PCR involved 60 Vbeta and 13 Jbeta primers. The data were produced by immunoSEQ multiplex PCR, yet TCRdb's version contains in-frame clones alone and is incomplete. This table has some 180,000 clones, around 80% appearing once. Whole-study findings and limits: In an earlier analysis, most TCR beta V segments were productive about 87% or about 30% of the time.

On this clone itself: Its antigen is unidentified.

The sample consisted of PBMCs. The sequence was collected from a girl aged 10 to 17 in good health and CMV-seropositive.

The CDR3 DNA follows: TGTGCCAGCAGTGCCCTCAGCGGCGCCTATGGCTACACCTTC. This gives the protein CASSALSGAYGYTF. The chain uses TRBV25-1 and TRBJ1-2, with D unclear. The germline V and J ends were trimmed by 4 bases and 4 bases, with 13 bases remaining between them. This CDR3 contains 14 residues. Germline loops: CDR1 MGHDK, CDR2 SYGVNS.